Presented here are 10 T cell receptor beta chains from one specimen sequenced in a study. In TCRdb, the RT-PCR reads were re-called with MiXCR into one record per CDR3 protein. There are about 680,000 distinct CDR3 sequences in the sample; around 14% occur only once, and 3.6% lies in the top ten. The sequenced sample consisted of memory CD4+ T cells from blood. These TCRs come from a female donor in good health, serving as a healthy control.

This clonotype was counted ten times or more. This sequence joins TRBV4-1 and TRBJ2-7; 7 bases fit TRBD2. The length of the CDR3 is 16 residues. Germline V lookup: CDR1 MGHRA, CDR2 YSYEKL. Losses at the gene ends were 2 bases for V and 1 base for J; bases not matched to a gene: 8. For the CDR3, the DNA is TGCGCCAGCAGCCAAACCCGACTAGCTTCTTCCTACGAGCAGTACTTC. Its translation is CASSQTRLASSYEQYF.

The sample holds a few counts of this clonotype. The chain links TRBV20-1 to TRBJ1-2; D gene uncertain. The germline gives CDR1 DFQATT, CDR2 SNEGSKA (reference sequence). The CDR3 has 10 amino acids. V was shortened by 5 bases and J by 5 bases, with 6 bases between the two germline ends. DNA of the CDR3: TGCAGTGCTTCGGGATATGGCTACACCTTC. Its translation is CSASGYGYTF.

The rearrangement links TRBV7-6 to TRBJ2-1; 12 positions agree with TRBD2. The CDR3 loop spans 20 amino acids. With 5 bases clipped from V and 8 bases from J, the junction kept 22 bases outside the gene matches. The germline gives CDR1 SGHVS, CDR2 FNYEAQ. The CDR3 here is CASSQHGQGTTSGGGDEQFF. In DNA form, the CDR3 reads TGTGCCAGCAGCCAACACGGACAGGGAACGACTAGCGGGGGAGGGGATGAGCAGTTCTTC.

At least ten counts were recorded for this clonotype. The chain has TRBV28 and TRBJ2-1, with D unclear. The CDR3 extends over 12 amino acids. Per the germline V gene, CDR1 is MDHEN and CDR2 is SYDVKM. The ends were cut back, 6 bases at V and 9 bases at J, with 12 bases in the middle. Written as DNA, the CDR3 is TGTGCCAGCAGACTTAGGGTGGGTGAGCAGTTCTTC. Translation: CASRLRVGEQFF.

The sample holds a few counts of this clonotype. The chain is built from TRBV5-1 and TRBJ1-1, with 7 nucleotides matching TRBD1. CDR1 and CDR2 (germline): SGHRS, YFSETQ. This CDR3 comprises 14 residues. Germline trimming cut 1 base from V and 5 bases from J; bases unmatched to any gene: 5. CDR3: CASSLIGGVTEAFF. DNA of the CDR3: TGCGCCAGCAGCTTGATAGGGGGCGTAACTGAAGCTTTCTTT.

This clonotype has only a few counts. The chain links TRBV30 to TRBJ2-1; 8 bases are a match to TRBD2. Trimming took 5 bases from V and 4 from J; bases not matched to a gene: 13. In germline, CDR1 is GTSNPN, CDR2 SVGIG (reference sequence). This CDR3 region has 16 residues. The CDR3 spells CAWEGGSSGTYNEQFF. The DNA of the CDR3 is TGTGCCTGGGAGGGGGGTAGTAGCGGGACTTACAATGAGCAGTTCTTC.

The chain has TRBV12-3 or TRBV12-4 and TRBJ1-1; D is unresolved. The CDR3 has 15 amino acids. Trimming took off 1 base at V and 1 base at J, with 10 bases between the two ends. CDR3 protein: CASSLDSQWNTEAFF. DNA for the CDR3: TGTGCCAGCAGTTTAGACAGCCAATGGAACACTGAAGCTTTCTTT.

The chain links TRBV12-3 or TRBV12-4 to TRBJ2-1, with 12 bases that match TRBD2. The CDR3 runs to 14 residues. After removal of 6 bases from V and 9 bases from J, the junction contained 6 bases not matched to a gene. The CDR3 sequence is CASRTSGSSGEQFF. The CDR3 DNA sequence: TGTGCCAGCAGGACTAGCGGGAGTTCCGGTGAGCAGTTCTTC.

The chain couples TRBV5-1 to TRBJ2-1, with 8 positions matching TRBD2. CDR1 is SGHRS and CDR2 is YFSETQ in the germline V gene. V shed 4 bases, J shed 10 bases, and the junction held 16 bases outside the gene matches. This CDR3 comprises 16 residues. Here the CDR3 reads CASSVAPGLGTSEQFF. CDR3 sequence (DNA): TGCGCCAGCAGCGTCGCGCCGGGACTAGGTACAAGCGAGCAGTTCTTC. The full variable domain, completed using reference TRBV5-1 and TRBJ2-1, is KAGVTQTPRYLIKTRGQQVTLSCSPISGHRSVSWYQQTPGQGLQFLFEYFSETQRNKGNFPGRFSGRQFSNSRSEMNVSTLELGDSALYLCASSVAPGLGTSEQFFGPGTRLTVL.

CDR3 nucleotide sequence: TGCAGTGCTAGAGAGACAGGGGGGCCCCAGCATTTT. Its protein product is CSARETGGPQHF. V is TRBV20-1 and J is TRBJ1-5; 9 positions agree with TRBD1. The CDR3 contains 12 residues. The germline V gene has CDR1 DFQATT and CDR2 SNEGSKA (reference sequence). V shed 0 bases and J 9 bases; nucleotides not matched to a gene: 0.